This T cell receptor beta chain emerged from a study of cytomegalovirus exposure and HLA in healthy donors. This clone was seen more than once but under ten times. A multiplex PCR was run with 60 Vbeta primers and 13 Jbeta primers. The table came from immunoSEQ multiplex PCR; TCRdb's copy has only in-frame clones and leaves some out. The table lists about 120,000 clones, approximately 8.6% of them singletons. The CDR3 runs to 15 residues. Trimming stripped 4 bases from V and 4 bases from J, with 14 bases between. From germline, CDR1 is LNHDA and CDR2 SQIVND (reference sequence). Sequenced: PBMCs. The receptor comes from a middle-aged woman in good health and CMV-seropositive. The J gene is TRBJ1-5, the V gene TRBV19, with D possibly matching TRBD1 (6 bases). The CDR3 DNA reads as TGTGCCAGTAGTACGGACAGTAAAGATAATCAGCCCCAGCATTTT. It codes for CASSTDSKDNQPQHF.